This TCR beta chain is from a study of T cell repertoires in cytomegalovirus infection. On the study more broadly: Recently identified HLA-C-restricted CMV epitopes and well-studied HLA-B-restricted CMV epitopes were used by the study. TCR beta signatures that were public indicated CMV infection and matching HLA type. Study findings and constraints: The cumulative frequency of public TCR beta families identified carriers of CMV plus the relevant HLA. Dominant in the ex vivo response were TCR beta clonotypes restricted by HLA-C and specific for CMV.

MiXCR, run by TCRdb on the reads, gives a single entry per CDR3 protein. The data show some 800,000 distinct CDR3 sequences, with approximately 30% seen just once and roughly 12% held by the top ten. The germline gives CDR1 MNHEY, CDR2 SVGEGT. V trimming: 6 bases; J trimming: 5 bases; junction bases outside the gene matches: 5. The CDR3 extends over 14 amino acids. This clonotype was detected only a few times. Its target is not known. The chain uses TRBV6-2 or TRBV6-3 and TRBJ2-1; TRBD1 matches at 9 bases. The TCR originated in a human donor in good health (CMV status not recorded). Some clones in this sample may be carry-over from other donors' samples. This specimen was cultured CD8+ T cells from PBMCs, taken from culture after CMV antigen stimulation. The CDR3 nucleotides are TGTGCCAGCAGGAGGACAGGGGTACACAATGAGCAGTTCTTC. Encoded protein: CASRRTGVHNEQFF.